The text below deals with one TCR beta chain. This specimen comes from a study of cytomegalovirus exposure and HLA in healthy donors. Use of 60 Vbeta and 13 Jbeta primers characterized the PCR. Measured with immunoSEQ multiplex PCR; TCRdb has only the in-frame clones, and not every one. The table lists some 130,000 clones, roughly 77% of them singletons. This CDR3 spans 16 amino acids. Per germline, CDR1 MNHEY and CDR2 SVGAGI. After removal of 2 bases from V and 4 bases from J, the junction contained 8 bases not matched to a gene. The chain recombines TRBV6-5 with TRBJ2-7; 10 bases align to TRBD1. Sample: PBMCs. The TCR sequence derives from a male donor in good health and CMV-seronegative. CDR3: CASSYPRGQGIYEQYF. The DNA for the CDR3 is TGTGCCAGCAGTTACCCTAGGGGACAGGGGATTTACGAGCAGTACTTC.